This T cell receptor (beta chain) is from a study of shared clonotypes between healthy human individuals. On the study more broadly: The donor group consisted of two women and three men, aged 18 to 49.

In unsorted samples, genomic DNA was obtained using 85 million to 90 million PBMCs. Deep-level running was used for the assay. TCRdb keeps only in-frame clones here, not all; method: immunoSEQ multiplex PCR. The repertoire includes 450,000 to 600,000 clones, 79% of them detected once, and approximately 12% sits in the top ten. The CDR3 totals 14 residues. Trimming left V 4 bases short and J 6 bases short, with 19 bases between. Germline lookup yields CDR1 GTSNPN and CDR2 SVGIG (reference sequence). This TCR came from a woman aged 40 to 49 in good health. Some clones in this sample may be carry-over from other donors' samples. V gene TRBV30 combines with J gene TRBJ2-7; no reliable D call. Sequencing was carried out using PBMCs. CDR3 sequence reads: CAWTPYSPPSEQYF. In nucleotides, the CDR3 is TGTGCCTGGACCCCGTACAGTCCTCCCTCCGAGCAGTACTTC.